This section outlines one T cell receptor beta chain sequence together with its context. Its specificity is unknown. The entry originates in a study of CD8+CD57+ T cells in acquired aplastic anemia. As for the study in general: Isolated CD4+ and CD8+ cells, once sorted, yielded DNA averaging 3.2 ug.

Patients who underwent sequencing had shown CD8+CD57+ cell expansion by flow cytometry. Germline CDR1 is DFQATT and CDR2 is SNEGSKA (reference sequence). The CDR3 runs 15 residues. J lost 6 bases, V lost 6 bases, and 13 bases had no gene match. Regarding the study as a whole: A set of approximately 30 CD8+ CDR3 sequences was shared between patients and controls, and these sequences appeared highly expressed in patients. Patients and controls had CD8+ Simpson's diversity values that were not significantly distinct.

TCR beta VDJ and CDR3 profiles were obtained from a genomic DNA template. TCRdb redid the calling of the reads with MiXCR, one entry per CDR3 protein. Of some 120,000 distinct CDR3 sequences in the sample, over 55% were seen once. This receptor was identified in a human donor with aplastic anemia. Sequencing was performed on sorted CD4+, CD8+, or CD8+CD57+ T cells (not recorded which) from PBMCs. This chain joins TRBV20-1 and TRBJ2-1; 8 bases are shared with TRBD1. This CDR3 is CSALPILDRANEQFF. The CDR3 coding sequence is TGCAGTGCCCTACCCATTTTGGACAGGGCCAATGAGCAGTTCTTC.